A single sample gave rise to the 30 T cell receptor beta chains below, sequenced in a study of immune cell composition in non-small cell lung cancer. Normal lung was sampled as far from the tumour as possible, at least 3 cm. Profiled with immunoSEQ multiplex PCR; TCRdb holds only in-frame clones, not every one. The repertoire holds 2,500 or so clones, with approximately 80% as singletons. Input material: non-adjacent lung tissue. The receptors were sampled from a human donor with non-small cell lung cancer.

This clone was seen more than once but under ten times. The chain links TRBV28 to TRBJ1-1; 7 bases align to TRBD1. V trimming: 5 bases; J trimming: 3 bases; junction bases outside the gene matches: 6. This CDR3 comprises 14 residues. The germline gives CDR1 MDHEN, CDR2 SYDVKM. This chain's CDR3 is CASSATGQYTEAFF. The CDR3 DNA follows: TGTGCCAGCAGTGCAACGGGACAGTACACTGAAGCTTTCTTT.

This chain uses TRBV5-1 with TRBJ1-2; perhaps TRBD1 as D (5 bases). V gave up 3 bases and J gave up 8 bases, with 17 bases separating them. The CDR3 covers 14 residues. Germline CDR1 and CDR2: SGHRS and YFSETQ. CDR3 residues: CASSSSGDSSGYTF. The DNA for the CDR3 is TGCGCCAGCAGCTCAAGCGGGGACTCCTCGGGCTACACCTTC.

This sequence joins TRBV15 and TRBJ1-2; 7 positions agree with TRBD1. The V and J ends lost 4 bases and 6 bases, in that order; junction bases with no gene match: 5. CDR1 is LNHNV and CDR2 is YYDKDF in the germline V gene (reference sequence). CDR3 length: 13 amino acids. The CDR3 region has the DNA TGTGCCACCAGCACCGGGACAGTGGATGGCTACACCTTC. It encodes CATSTGTVDGYTF.

V and J are TRBV6-1 and TRBJ2-1, with D possibly matching TRBD1 (5 bases). Germline loops: CDR1 MNHNS, CDR2 SASEGT. V gave up 2 bases and J gave up 6 bases, with 17 bases separating them. This CDR3 contains 16 residues. The CDR3 DNA is TGTGCCAGCAGTGAACGAGGCTGGGGCGCTCCCAATGAGCAGTTCTTC. Its translation: CASSERGWGAPNEQFF.

This clone appeared a single time. The CDR3 region has the DNA TGTGCCAGCAGCTTGAGAGCGGGGGTCACAGATACGCAGTATTTT. Translation: CASSLRAGVTDTQYF. The V and J genes are TRBV5-6 and TRBJ2-3; 8 bases align to TRBD2. Trimming removed 1 base from V and 2 bases from J; junction bases left unmatched: 3. Germline V gives CDR1 SGHDT, CDR2 YYEEEE. The CDR3 spans 15 residues.

The chain is built from TRBV11-2 and TRBJ2-1, with TRBD1 matching over 7 bases. The CDR3 loop spans 15 amino acids. In germline, CDR1 is SGHAT, CDR2 FQNNGV. After removal of 1 base from V and 5 bases from J, the junction contained 5 bases not matched to a gene. CDR3 sequence: CASSLGQGENNEQFF. In DNA form, the CDR3 reads TGTGCCAGCAGCTTAGGTCAGGGGGAAAACAATGAGCAGTTCTTC.

The rearrangement links TRBV30 to TRBJ2-1; D perhaps matches TRBD1 (6 bases). The CDR3 extends over 12 amino acids. V lost 2 bases, J lost 5 bases, and 7 bases lay in between. The V gene's germline CDR1 is GTSNPN and CDR2 SVGIG (reference sequence). The CDR3 region is CAWSWTDNEQFF. CDR3 bases: TGTGCCTGGAGTTGGACAGACAATGAGCAGTTCTTC.

The sample holds one count of this clone. This chain connects TRBV6-1 to TRBJ1-2; possibly TRBD1 for D (5 bases). This CDR3 contains 13 residues. Trimming shortened V by 3 bases and J by 6 bases, and 11 bases separated the two germline ends. Germline V gene lookup returns CDR1 MNHNS and CDR2 SASEGT. CDR3 in amino acids: CASSEGGLDGYTF. The CDR3 nucleotides read TGTGCCAGCAGTGAGGGGGGTCTGGATGGCTACACCTTC.

The CDR3 coding sequence is TGCGCCAGCAGTCCCACCGAGGGCTCCTATAATTCACCCCTCCACTTT. Protein product: CASSPTEGSYNSPLHF. V gene TRBV5-1 combines with J gene TRBJ1-6; D gene uncertain. This CDR3 comprises 16 residues. Germline CDR1 SGHRS, CDR2 YFSETQ. The V end was cut by 5 bases, the J end by 0 bases, with 12 bases between.

In nucleotides, the CDR3 is TGTGCCAGCAGCTTAGAGCCGGGACTTGTATTGTTCTTC. This encodes CASSLEPGLVLFF. The chain joins TRBV11-3 to TRBJ2-1; D possibly corresponds to TRBD2 (6 bases). Between the trimmed V and J ends, which lost 0 bases and 15 bases, there was a span of 15 bases. The CDR3 runs to 13 residues. From germline, CDR1 is SGHNT and CDR2 YENEEA.

V is TRBV7-6 and J is TRBJ2-5, with TRBD2 identical over 12 bases. Unmatched junction bases numbered 12, after V lost 4 bases and J lost 9 bases. Germline CDR1 and CDR2: SGHVS and FNYEAQ. CDR3 length equals 16 residues. The CDR3 bases are TGTGCCAGCAGCTCGATGCCTAGCGGGGGGGGTGTGGCCCAGTACTTC. The encoded protein is CASSSMPSGGGVAQYF.

CDR3 sequence (DNA): TGTGCCAGCAGCCCGGGTCCCCTCTCCTACGAGCAGTACTTC. Protein product: CASSPGPLSYEQYF. The rearrangement links TRBV5-4 to TRBJ2-7, with D hard to call. Trimming shortened V by 4 bases and J by 0 bases, and 11 bases separated the two germline ends. Germline lookup yields CDR1 SGHNT and CDR2 YYREEE (reference sequence). The CDR3 spans 14 residues.

The rearrangement uses TRBV9 and TRBJ2-1; possible D gene TRBD2, 7 bases. The CDR3 contains 15 residues. The germline V gene encodes CDR1 SGDLS and CDR2 YYNGEE. With 0 bases removed from V and 10 bases from J, the gap between germline ends came to 17 bases. CDR3 sequence (DNA): TGTGCCAGCAGCGTAGAGGGGGGGGGCCCTCGAGAGCAGTTCTTC. Protein product: CASSVEGGGPREQFF.

The rearrangement links TRBV5-6 to TRBJ1-2; possibly TRBD1 for D (6 bases). CDR1 and CDR2 from the germline V gene are SGHDT and YYEEEE. CDR3 length equals 15 residues. V lost 0 bases to trimming and J lost 7 bases, with 16 bases between them. The CDR3 DNA reads TGTGCCAGCAGCTTGGCCCGGGGGGGGGCTAGTGGCTACACCTTC. Translating gives CASSLARGGASGYTF.

The chain carries TRBV7-2 and TRBJ2-1, with TRBD2 matching over 9 bases. Germline assignment: CDR1 SGHTA and CDR2 FQGNSA. The V gene end was trimmed by 0 bases and the J gene end by 7 bases; junction bases not matched to a gene: 13. There are 18 residues in the CDR3. DNA of the CDR3: TGTGCCAGCAGCTTAGCGCTTCGTAGCGGGGGCCTAGGGAATGAGCAGTTCTTC. Translation gives CASSLALRSGGLGNEQFF.

The chain recombines TRBV28 with TRBJ1-1, with 7 bases matching TRBD1. Losses at the gene ends were 8 bases for V and 5 bases for J; bases not matched to a gene: 17. There are 16 residues in the CDR3. The germline CDR1 and CDR2 sequences are MDHEN and SYDVKM. CDR3 nucleotide sequence: TGTGCCAGCGGCACGACAGGGAGGCAATTAGGGACTGAAGCTTTCTTT. Its translation: CASGTTGRQLGTEAFF.

This chain joins TRBV5-1 and TRBJ1-1; 8 positions agree with TRBD1. Germline-derived CDR1 and CDR2 are SGHRS and YFSETQ. The V and J ends lost 5 bases and 3 bases, in that order; junction bases with no gene match: 6. The CDR3 runs 14 residues. In DNA form, the CDR3 reads TGCGCCAGCAGAACAGGGGGTGGTGACACTGAAGCTTTCTTT. Its translation: CASRTGGGDTEAFF.

The chain employs TRBV10-2 and TRBJ2-5; 7 positions match TRBD2. Losses at the gene ends were 0 bases for V and 4 bases for J; bases not matched to a gene: 17. Looked up from germline, CDR1 is WSHSY and CDR2 is SAAADI. There are 19 residues in the CDR3. CDR3 sequence reads: CASSESEMRLAPAGETQYF. The DNA of the CDR3 is TGCGCCAGCAGTGAGTCCGAGATGAGACTAGCACCAGCGGGAGAGACCCAGTACTTC.

This sequence joins TRBV7-8 and TRBJ1-5, with 9 bases matching TRBD1. Germline V gene data show CDR1 as SGHVS and CDR2 as FQNEAQ. V was pared by 1 base and J by 4 bases, with 2 bases of the junction left unmatched. The CDR3 is made up of 15 amino acids. The CDR3 DNA follows: TGTGCCAGCAGCTTAGGACAGGGGGTTAATCAGCCCCAGCATTTT. It yields the protein CASSLGQGVNQPQHF.

The chain has TRBV18 and TRBJ1-4; TRBD1 matches at 7 bases. The CDR3 has 16 amino acids. V shed 3 bases, J shed 4 bases, and the junction held 8 bases outside the gene matches. The V gene's germline CDR1 is KGHSH and CDR2 LQKENI. CDR3 sequence: CASSPARGQSNEKLFF. Here the CDR3 DNA reads TGTGCCAGCTCACCGGCCAGGGGACAGAGTAATGAAAAACTGTTTTTT.

By frequency in the sample, this clone is large (0.1 to 1%). The rearrangement links TRBV10-3 to TRBJ1-1; the D is unclear. The CDR3 is 13 residues long. V was cut by 4 bases and J by 2 bases, with 8 bases left in between. In germline, CDR1 is ENHRY, CDR2 SYGVKD. The CDR3 DNA reads TGTGCCATCAGTGTCCGGGGTAACACTGAAGCTTTCTTT. Protein: CAISVRGNTEAFF.

The sample holds a few counts of this clone. In DNA form, the CDR3 reads TGCGCCAGCAGTCCAGGACAGGGGGATTATCAGCCCCAGCATTTT. Amino acids: CASSPGQGDYQPQHF. V and J are TRBV4-3 and TRBJ1-5; 10 bases are shared with TRBD1. CDR1 is LGHNA, CDR2 YSLEER, per germline. The ends lost 6 bases at V and 5 bases at J; junction bases unmatched: 7. CDR3 length: 15 residues.

The chain recombines TRBV30 with TRBJ2-3; 7 nucleotides align to TRBD1. CDR1 and CDR2 (germline): GTSNPN, SVGIG (reference sequence). The junction had 8 bases not matched to a gene; V was cut back by 2 bases and J by 3 bases. The CDR3 sequence is 15 residues long. The CDR3 sequence: CAWSIQDRHTDTQYF. DNA for the CDR3: TGTGCCTGGAGTATCCAGGACAGGCATACAGATACGCAGTATTTT.

The chain is built from TRBV5-6 and TRBJ1-3; 8 nucleotides align to TRBD1. There are 13 residues in the CDR3. V trimming: 3 bases; J trimming: 8 bases; junction bases outside the gene matches: 4. Germline values: CDR1 SGHDT, CDR2 YYEEEE. CDR3 nucleotide sequence: TGTGCCAGCAGCTACGACAGGGGATACACCATATATTTT. Translation gives CASSYDRGYTIYF.

V and J are TRBV7-2 and TRBJ1-6, with D maybe TRBD1 (5 bases). Germline V CDR1 and CDR2: SGHTA, FQGNSA. The CDR3 covers 16 residues. V was pared by 4 bases and J by 12 bases, with 22 bases between. The CDR3 reads CASSSITGLPVGPLHF. Written as DNA, the CDR3 is TGTGCCAGCAGCTCAATTACGGGACTGCCTGTCGGACCCCTCCACTTT.

In this sample, this clone turned up a few times. This rearrangement joins TRBV19 to TRBJ2-1; the D is unclear. The CDR3 is made up of 13 amino acids. V was shortened by 6 bases and J by 4 bases, with 10 bases between the two germline ends. The germline gives CDR1 LNHDA, CDR2 SQIVND (reference sequence). In DNA form, the CDR3 reads TGTGCCAGTAGCCGGAGTCGGTACAATGAGCAGTTCTTC. It encodes CASSRSRYNEQFF. The full variable domain, in which reference TRBV19 and TRBJ2-1 provide the parts outside the CDR3, is DGGITQSPKYLFRKEGQNVTLSCEQNLNHDAMYWYRQDPGQGLRLIYYSQIVNDFQKGDIAEGYSVSREKKESFPLTVTSAQKNPTAFYLCASSRSRYNEQFFGPGTRLTVL.

The CDR3 loop is CASSVGLAVADTQYF. The DNA of the CDR3 is TGTGCCAGCAGCGTGGGACTAGCGGTAGCAGATACGCAGTATTTT. The chain couples TRBV5-8 to TRBJ2-3; 11 nucleotides match TRBD2. V was pared by 4 bases and J by 4 bases, with 5 bases of the junction left unmatched. CDR3 length: 15 residues. CDR1 is SGHTS and CDR2 is YDEGEE in the germline V gene.

For this clone: Because the CDR3's place on the DNA is in doubt, the DNA is left out and the CDR3 is given as listed by TCRdb. The chain combines TRBV1 with TRBJ2-7; TRBD2 is taken as the D call from the table, unchecked against the DNA. TRBV1 is designated a pseudogene. The CDR3 totals 16 residues, both ends included. CDR3 in amino acids: CTSSQVVAVGSYEQYF.

V gene TRBV28 combines with J gene TRBJ2-7, with TRBD2 matching over 7 bases. Germline V lookup: CDR1 MDHEN, CDR2 SYDVKM. The CDR3 totals 15 residues. The junction had 6 bases not matched to a gene; V was cut back by 4 bases and J by 0 bases. CDR3 bases: TGTGCCAGCAGTTCCCCCGGCGGGAGCTCCTACGAGCAGTACTTC. Translating gives CASSSPGGSSYEQYF.

In this sample, this clone turned up a few times. The rearrangement uses TRBV7-8 and TRBJ2-1; 8 bases are a match to TRBD2. Trimming took 7 bases from V and 2 from J; bases not matched to a gene: 7. Germline V gene sequence: CDR1 SGHVS, CDR2 FQNEAQ. This CDR3 has 15 amino acids. The CDR3 spells CASTNTSGPYNEQFF. The CDR3 DNA reads TGTGCCAGCACCAACACTAGCGGCCCCTACAATGAGCAGTTCTTC.